The clone carrying this T cell receptor (beta chain) was counted once. Antigen: not known. The germline V and J ends were trimmed by 3 bases and 5 bases, with 9 bases remaining between them. Germline CDR1 reads SGDLS; CDR2 reads YYNGEE. CDR3 length equals 13 residues. The repertoire was sequenced with immunoSEQ multiplex PCR; TCRdb's copy has only in-frame clones and lacks some. The sample gives approximately 150,000 clones, roughly 86% of which show up once; 2% to 3% is in the top ten. These data originate in a study of cytomegalovirus exposure and HLA in healthy donors. Study-wide points: Most observed TCR sequences were rare, whereas some public TCRs were detected in many donors.

The receptor's source is a man younger than 35 in good health and CMV-seropositive. Sequencing was carried out using PBMCs. The chain uses TRBV9 and TRBJ2-1, with D possibly matching TRBD2 (6 bases). The chain's CDR3 is CASSETGDNEQFF. CDR3 in DNA: TGTGCCAGCAGCGAGACGGGGGACAATGAGCAGTTCTTC.